Listed here are 23 T cell receptor beta chains from one sample, sequenced in a study of a mutant IDH1 vaccine in newly diagnosed glioma. Time point: week 35, safety follow-up. Doses comprised 300 ug of mutant IDH1 20-mer peptide each, plus topical imiquimod. Their recognized antigens are unknown. Libraries were prepared by immunoSEQ multiplex PCR; TCRdb keeps only in-frame clonotypes and omits some of them. The sample has tens of thousands of clones, approximately 81% seen once. The sample here was PBMCs, taken from a glioma patient whose treatment included an IDH1 peptide vaccine. Every receptor here comes from a woman under 30 with glioma.

The chain employs TRBV18 and TRBJ2-1; D may be TRBD2 (6 bases). This CDR3 is built from 15 residues. Trimming removed 1 base from V and 5 bases from J, with 12 bases in between. The germline CDR1 and CDR2 sequences are KGHSH and LQKENI. The CDR3 coding sequence is TGTGCCAGCTCACCACTGGGTAGCGGTCACAATGAGCAGTTCTTC. It translates to CASSPLGSGHNEQFF.

V gene TRBV19 combines with J gene TRBJ1-2; possibly TRBD1 for D (5 bases). This CDR3 has 13 residues. Germline CDR1 is LNHDA and CDR2 is SQIVND (reference sequence). V gave up 8 bases and J gave up 4 bases, with 14 bases separating them. CDR3 DNA sequence: TGTGCCAGTTGGACTCAGGGTATCTATGGCTACACCTTC. Residues: CASWTQGIYGYTF.

This chain uses TRBV30 with TRBJ1-2, with D possibly matching TRBD1 (5 bases). This CDR3 has 14 residues. V was shortened by 0 bases and J by 6 bases, with 14 bases between the two germline ends. Germline CDR1 GTSNPN, CDR2 SVGIG (reference sequence). CDR3 residues: CAWSVDIIKDGYTF. Written as DNA, the CDR3 is TGTGCCTGGAGTGTGGACATCATTAAGGATGGCTACACCTTC.

The V call is TRBV27, the J call TRBJ1-5; the D gene is possibly TRBD1 (6 bases). Trimming removed 8 bases at V and 5 bases at J, with 19 bases between. The CDR3 is 15 residues long. Germline loops: CDR1 MNHEY, CDR2 SMNVEV (reference sequence). The CDR3 reads CASSPSGGWYQPQHF. The CDR3 bases are TGTGCCAGCTCCCCTTCTGGGGGCTGGTATCAGCCCCAGCATTTT.

The chain recombines TRBV6-1 with TRBJ1-2; 9 nucleotides match TRBD1. This CDR3 region has 12 residues. The V segment lost 5 bases and the J segment 8 bases; nucleotides outside the gene matches: 3. Looked up from germline, CDR1 is MNHNS and CDR2 is SASEGT. CDR3 DNA: TGTGCCAGCAGTCCGGGACAGGGAGGCTACACCTTC. This encodes CASSPGQGGYTF.

The gene calls are TRBV19 and TRBJ2-7, with a tentative D call TRBD1 (6 bases). The CDR3 has 14 residues. V dropped 5 bases and J dropped 3 bases, with 14 bases sitting between them. From germline, CDR1 is LNHDA and CDR2 SQIVND (reference sequence). This CDR3 reads CASSSTTGFYEQYF. The CDR3 nucleotides read TGTGCCAGTAGTTCAACGACAGGATTCTACGAGCAGTACTTC.

The chain recombines TRBV15 with TRBJ1-2; TRBD1 agrees at 7 bases. V lost 0 bases, J lost 2 bases, and 3 bases stayed unmatched. CDR1 and CDR2 from the germline V gene are LNHNV and YYDKDF (reference sequence). The CDR3 is 15 amino acids. The CDR3 sequence: CATSRDWDSNYGYTF. As DNA, the CDR3 is TGTGCCACCAGCAGAGATTGGGACAGCAACTATGGCTACACCTTC.

This chain connects TRBV7-3 to TRBJ2-2; 14 nucleotides align to TRBD2. CDR1 and CDR2 from the germline V gene are SGHTA and FQGTGA. The CDR3 extends over 18 amino acids. J gave up 3 bases and V 5 bases, and 8 bases lay outside the gene matches. CDR3 in DNA: TGTGCCAGCAGCATTGGACTAGCGGGGGGTCCGCACACCGGGGAGCTGTTTTTT. This gives the protein CASSIGLAGGPHTGELFF.

The V gene is TRBV7-3, the J gene TRBJ2-7; either TRBD1 or TRBD2 may supply D (6 bases each). The CDR3 covers 13 residues. Germline loops: CDR1 SGHTA, CDR2 FQGTGA. The CDR3 is CLARGAALYEQYF. The CDR3 DNA reads as TGTCTGGCAAGGGGGGCAGCCCTCTACGAGCAGTACTTC.

The V call is TRBV19, the J call TRBJ1-1; TRBD1 matches 8 bases. Germline-derived CDR1 and CDR2 are LNHDA and SQIVND (reference sequence). The CDR3 is 18 amino acids. Trimming cost V 5 bases and J 1 base; bases outside gene matches: 15. The CDR3 DNA reads as TGTGCCAGTAGTGGTAGGGACAGGATGGGTAGGGGGAACACTGAAGCTTTCTTT. Amino acids: CASSGRDRMGRGNTEAFF.

The J gene is TRBJ2-1, the V gene TRBV6-4; TRBD2 aligns across 9 bases. CDR3 length: 15 residues. Per the germline V gene, CDR1 is MRHNA and CDR2 is SNTAGT. The J segment lost 8 bases and the V segment lost 0 bases, leaving 5 bases of the junction unmatched. CDR3 nucleotides: TGTGCCAGCAGTGACTCCGGCGGGGGGGCTGATGAGCAGTTCTTC. It specifies CASSDSGGGADEQFF.

This clone was detected once. This chain uses TRBV9 with TRBJ2-3, with 13 nucleotides matching TRBD2. CDR1 SGDLS and CDR2 YYNGEE come from the germline V gene. Trimming took 4 bases from V and 2 from J; bases not matched to a gene: 7. The CDR3 runs to 17 residues. The CDR3 protein is CASSRTSGGLFTDTQYF. In DNA, the CDR3 is TGTGCCAGCAGCCGGACTAGCGGGGGTTTGTTCACAGATACGCAGTATTTT.

This chain joins TRBV11-2 and TRBJ1-1, with D uncertain. CDR1 and CDR2 from the germline V gene are SGHAT and FQNNGV. V gave up 0 bases and J gave up 0 bases, with 17 bases separating them. The CDR3 sequence is 18 residues long. Here the CDR3 reads CASSLDPGRWLLNTEAFF. The CDR3 DNA reads as TGTGCCAGCAGCTTAGATCCGGGGAGGTGGTTGTTGAACACTGAAGCTTTCTTT.

In DNA form, the CDR3 reads TGTGCCAGCAGCCGATTCGGACAGGGGGCGCGGGCCCAGCATTTT. Translation: CASSRFGQGARAQHF. The chain carries TRBV5-6 and TRBJ1-5, with 11 bases matching TRBD1. CDR3 length: 15 residues. Germline trimming cut 4 bases from V and 11 bases from J; bases unmatched to any gene: 11. Germline V lookup: CDR1 SGHDT, CDR2 YYEEEE.

Turning to this clone: The identical CDR3 is also encoded by other nucleotide sequences in the sample. V is TRBV11-2 and J is TRBJ2-7; D is ambiguous. The V end was cut by 1 base, the J end by 3 bases, with 4 bases between. This CDR3 contains 12 residues. CDR1 SGHAT and CDR2 FQNNGV come from the germline V gene. The CDR3 DNA reads TGTGCCAGCAGCTTAGGTCTCTACGAGCAGTACTTC. Translated: CASSLGLYEQYF.

The table lists this clone with a count of one. The chain is built from TRBV2 and TRBJ2-3; possibly TRBD1 for D (6 bases). The CDR3 runs 14 residues. The germline V gene has CDR1 SNHLY and CDR2 FYNNEI. The V and J ends lost 6 bases and 1 base respectively, with 11 bases between them. CDR3 nucleotides: TGTGCCAGCAGCCCTCGGACAGGCACAGATACGCAGTATTTT. It yields the protein CASSPRTGTDTQYF.

The count of this clone is one. This chain links TRBV25-1 with TRBJ1-2; D may be TRBD1 (6 bases). V lost 6 bases and J 4 bases, leaving 18 bases between the germline ends. Germline V gene lookup returns CDR1 MGHDK and CDR2 SYGVNS. CDR3 length: 15 amino acids. CDR3 protein: CASSPPSDRSYGYTF. The CDR3 DNA reads TGTGCCAGCAGCCCCCCCTCGGACAGAAGCTATGGCTACACCTTC.

The rearrangement joins TRBV6-6 to TRBJ1-1; maybe TRBD1 (5 bases). V lost 2 bases and J 0 bases, leaving 13 bases between the germline ends. This CDR3 has 16 amino acids. Per the germline V gene, CDR1 is MNHNY and CDR2 is SVGAGI (reference sequence). CDR3 nucleotide sequence: TGTGCCAGCAGTTACATGGGGCAGCGGCTGAACACTGAAGCTTTCTTT. It is translated as CASSYMGQRLNTEAFF.

This clone was counted a few times. This sequence joins TRBV7-9 and TRBJ1-3; 9 bases line up with TRBD1. Looked up from germline, CDR1 is SEHNR and CDR2 is FQNEAQ (reference sequence). This CDR3 has 15 amino acids. V trimming: 4 bases; J trimming: 0 bases; junction bases outside the gene matches: 1. CDR3 in amino acids: CASSSDRGSGNTIYF. DNA for the CDR3: TGTGCCAGCAGCTCGGACAGGGGCTCTGGAAACACCATATATTTT.

This sequence joins TRBV15 and TRBJ2-3; D uncertain. Germline V gene data show CDR1 as LNHNV and CDR2 as YYDKDF (reference sequence). The CDR3 contains 20 residues. Trimming left V 0 bases short and J 5 bases short, with 27 bases between. In DNA form, the CDR3 reads TGTGCCACCAGCAGAGAAACCCCTAAACTTTCAGGCGAGGCAGGAGATACGCAGTATTTT. This translates into CATSRETPKLSGEAGDTQYF.

The V call is TRBV10-3, the J call TRBJ2-1, with D unclear. This CDR3 spans 12 amino acids. CDR1 is ENHRY, CDR2 SYGVKD, per germline. Trimming cost V 6 bases and J 4 bases, with 7 bases left between them. CDR3 DNA sequence: TGTGCCATCAGCGACGCGTACAATGAGCAGTTCTTC. Its protein product is CAISDAYNEQFF.

V is TRBV5-8 and J is TRBJ1-4, with D perhaps matching TRBD1 (5 bases). The CDR3 runs 16 residues. Germline CDR1 is SGHTS and CDR2 is YDEGEE. Trimming took off 5 bases at V and 2 bases at J, with 16 bases between the two ends. The CDR3 DNA follows: TGTGCCAGCAGGAGTGGGAGGGGTGCGACTAATGAAAAACTGTTTTTT. This translates into CASRSGRGATNEKLFF.

The V and J genes are TRBV7-7 and TRBJ1-5; 8 positions match TRBD1. From germline, CDR1 is SSHAT and CDR2 FNYEAQ (reference sequence). After removal of 3 bases from V and 5 bases from J, the junction contained 6 bases not matched to a gene. The CDR3 is made up of 15 amino acids. The CDR3 DNA follows: TGTGCCAGCAGCTTTTGGACAGGGAGATATCAGCCCCAGCATTTT. This sequence encodes CASSFWTGRYQPQHF. The entire variable domain, with the rest obtained from reference TRBV7-7 and TRBJ1-5, is as follows: GAGVSQSPRYKVTKRGQDVTLRCDPISSHATLYWYQQALGQGPEFLTYFNYEAQPDKSGLPSDRFSAERPEGSISTLTIQRTEQRDSAMYRCASSFWTGRYQPQHFGDGTRLSIL.